In this sample, the clone carrying this T cell receptor beta chain turned up many times. The data were obtained in a study of patients and donors after allogeneic stem cell transplantation. TCRdb re-analysed the RT-PCR reads in MiXCR, keeping a single row per CDR3 protein. The sample contains about 230,000 distinct CDR3 sequences, 11% to 15% of which appear only once. Per germline, CDR1 LGHNA and CDR2 YSLEER. Trimming removed 0 bases from V and 0 bases from J, with 9 bases in between. The CDR3 covers 16 residues. Sequencing was done on a sample of blood, either unsorted or a sorted T cell fraction (not recorded which). The sequence was obtained from a human donor who was either an allogeneic HSCT recipient or a stem cell or donor lymphocyte infusion donor (not recorded which). It is not recorded whose cells these are; they may come from a transplant donor. The gene calls are TRBV4-3 and TRBJ2-1, with a weak D call TRBD2 (6 bases). CDR3 DNA: TGCGCCAGCAGCCAAGATTTACTAGCCTCCTACAATGAGCAGTTCTTC. This sequence encodes CASSQDLLASYNEQFF.